The sample holds a few counts of the clone carrying this T cell receptor (beta chain). The antigen is undetermined. This sample stems from a study of post-analysis software for immune sequencing data. The wider study: Relapsing-remitting, secondary progressive and progressive-relapsing multiple sclerosis courses were included.

The CDR3 sequence is 15 residues long. Germline values: CDR1 SGHRS, CDR2 YFSETQ. V was pared by 0 bases and J by 4 bases, with 13 bases between. Study results and limitations: There was significantly lower normalized Chao1 diversity in multiple sclerosis patients than in controls. Pronounced co-clustering by F measure was evident among identically batched samples. TRBV5-6, TRBV5-1 and TRBV20-1 were among several TRBV segments more frequent in patients than controls.

Tagging with unique molecular identifiers was a feature of the TCR beta cDNA libraries. TCRdb analysed the PCR reads with MiXCR anew, one entry per CDR3 protein. The sample yields more than 450,000 distinct CDR3 sequences, less than 40% seen once. The chain uses TRBV5-1 and TRBJ1-2; D is undetermined. The sequence derives from a girl younger than 18 with multiple sclerosis. Input material: blood. The CDR3 spells CASSLEAQELYGYTF. CDR3 nucleotides: TGCGCCAGCAGCTTGGAGGCCCAGGAACTCTATGGCTACACCTTC.